The source of this T cell receptor (beta chain) is a study of T cell repertoires in cytomegalovirus infection. Study-wide results and caveats: Cumulative frequency (of public TCR beta family members) identified carriers of CMV plus the relevant HLA. The response measured ex vivo was dominated by TCR beta clonotypes (HLA-C-restricted and CMV-specific).

Germline V gene sequence: CDR1 MNHEY, CDR2 SMNVEV (reference sequence). The CDR3 has 18 residues. J gave up 5 bases and V 3 bases, and 12 bases lay outside the gene matches. TCRdb re-called the reads through MiXCR, storing one row per CDR3 protein. The sample has around 740,000 distinct CDR3 sequences, approximately 34% seen once. Details on this clonotype: The antigen remains unidentified.

Sequencing was performed on PBMCs. The TCR originated in a human donor in good health (CMV status not recorded). Some clones in this sample may be carry-over from other donors' samples. The chain links TRBV27 to TRBJ2-3; 12 nucleotides agree with TRBD2. The DNA of the CDR3 is TGTGCCAGCAGTTTTGGGGCTAGCGGGAGGGGGCGGGGAGATACGCAGTATTTT. This encodes CASSFGASGRGRGDTQYF.